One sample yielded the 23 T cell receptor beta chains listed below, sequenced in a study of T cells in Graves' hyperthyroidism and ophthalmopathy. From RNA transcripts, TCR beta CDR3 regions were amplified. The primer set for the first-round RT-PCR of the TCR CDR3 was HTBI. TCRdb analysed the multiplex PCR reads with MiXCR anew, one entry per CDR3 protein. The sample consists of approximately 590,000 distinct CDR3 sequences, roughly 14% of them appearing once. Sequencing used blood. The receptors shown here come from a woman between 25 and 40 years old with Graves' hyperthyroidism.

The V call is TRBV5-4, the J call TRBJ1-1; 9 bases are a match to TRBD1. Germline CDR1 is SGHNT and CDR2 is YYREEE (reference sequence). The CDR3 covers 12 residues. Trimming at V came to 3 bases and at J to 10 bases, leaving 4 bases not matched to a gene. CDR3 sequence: CASSSTGGRAFF. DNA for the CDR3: TGTGCCAGCAGCTCTACAGGGGGCCGAGCTTTCTTT.

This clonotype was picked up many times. CDR3 nucleotide sequence: TGTGCCAGCAGCACGAACCTGATCGGCGATGAGCAGTTCTTC. Its protein product is CASSTNLIGDEQFF. The chain links TRBV7-3 to TRBJ2-1; D unresolved. CDR1 is SGHTA and CDR2 is FQGTGA in the germline V gene. The CDR3 loop spans 14 amino acids. Between the trimmed V and J ends, which lost 5 bases and 8 bases, there was a span of 16 bases.

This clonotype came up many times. CDR3 loop: CACGGGNTEAFF. In nucleotides, the CDR3 is TGTGCCTGCGGGGGGGGGAACACTGAAGCTTTCTTT. The V and J genes are TRBV30 and TRBJ1-1, with D perhaps TRBD1 (5 bases). V lost 6 bases, J lost 1 base, and 9 bases lay in between. The CDR3 is 12 amino acids. Germline CDR1 and CDR2: GTSNPN and SVGIG (reference sequence).

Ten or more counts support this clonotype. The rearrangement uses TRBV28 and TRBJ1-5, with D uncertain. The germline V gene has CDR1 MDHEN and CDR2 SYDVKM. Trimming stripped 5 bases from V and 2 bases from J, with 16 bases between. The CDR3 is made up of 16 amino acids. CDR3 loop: CASSLLIGRRNQPQHF. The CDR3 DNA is TGTGCCAGCAGTCTGTTAATAGGGAGGCGCAATCAGCCCCAGCATTTT.

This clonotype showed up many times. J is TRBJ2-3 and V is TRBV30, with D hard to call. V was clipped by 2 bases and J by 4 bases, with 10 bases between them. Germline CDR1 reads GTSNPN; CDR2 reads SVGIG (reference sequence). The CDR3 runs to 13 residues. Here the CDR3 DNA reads TGTGCCTGGAGTCCGCTAGTCTCAGATACGCAGTATTTT. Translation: CAWSPLVSDTQYF.

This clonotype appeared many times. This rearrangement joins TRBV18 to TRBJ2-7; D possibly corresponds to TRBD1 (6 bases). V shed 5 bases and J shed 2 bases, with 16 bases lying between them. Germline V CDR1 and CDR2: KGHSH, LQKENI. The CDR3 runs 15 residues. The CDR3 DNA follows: TGTGCCAGCTCAAGTCGTCAGGGGACCCCCTACGAGCAGTACTTC. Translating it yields CASSSRQGTPYEQYF. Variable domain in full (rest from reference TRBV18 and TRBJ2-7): NAGVMQNPRHLVRRRGQEARLRCSPMKGHSHVYWYRQLPEEGLKFMVYLQKENIIDESGMPKERFSAEFPKEGPSILRIQQVVRGDSAAYFCASSSRQGTPYEQYFGPGTRLTVT.

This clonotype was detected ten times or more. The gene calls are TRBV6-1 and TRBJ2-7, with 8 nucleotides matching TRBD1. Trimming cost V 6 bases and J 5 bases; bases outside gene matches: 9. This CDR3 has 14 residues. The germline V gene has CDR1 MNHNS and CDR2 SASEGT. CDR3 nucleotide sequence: TGTGCCAGCAGGAAAGACAGGGGTAGGGACGAGCAGTACTTC. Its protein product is CASRKDRGRDEQYF.

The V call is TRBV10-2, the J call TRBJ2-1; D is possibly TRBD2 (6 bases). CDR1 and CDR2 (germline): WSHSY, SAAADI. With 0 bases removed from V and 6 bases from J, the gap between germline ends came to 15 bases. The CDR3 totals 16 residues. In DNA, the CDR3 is TGCGCCAGCAGTGAGTCCCGGGACTGGGACCGCAATGAGCAGTTCTTC. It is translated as CASSESRDWDRNEQFF.

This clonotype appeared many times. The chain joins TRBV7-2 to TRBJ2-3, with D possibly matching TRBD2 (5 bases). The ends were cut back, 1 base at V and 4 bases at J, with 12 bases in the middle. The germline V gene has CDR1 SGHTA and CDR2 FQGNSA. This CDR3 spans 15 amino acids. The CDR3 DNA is TGTGCCAGCAGCTTAGATGGAGGTGCGTCAGATACGCAGTATTTT. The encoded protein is CASSLDGGASDTQYF.

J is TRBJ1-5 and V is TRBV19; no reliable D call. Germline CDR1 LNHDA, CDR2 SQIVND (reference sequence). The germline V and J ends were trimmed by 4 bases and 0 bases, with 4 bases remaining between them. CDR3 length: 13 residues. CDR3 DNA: TGTGCCAGTAGTACAAATAGCAATCAGCCCCAGCATTTT. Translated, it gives CASSTNSNQPQHF.

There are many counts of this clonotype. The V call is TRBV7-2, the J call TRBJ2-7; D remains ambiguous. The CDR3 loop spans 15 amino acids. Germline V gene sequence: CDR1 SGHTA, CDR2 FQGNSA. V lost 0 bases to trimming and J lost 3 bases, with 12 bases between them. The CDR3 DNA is TGTGCCAGCAGCTTAGCGGGTCAGTCTCACTACGAGCAGTACTTC. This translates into CASSLAGQSHYEQYF.

The CDR3 nucleotides are TGCAGTGCGAAAGAAGGGGCCTCAAACACCGGGGAGCTGTTTTTT. It yields the protein CSAKEGASNTGELFF. J is TRBJ2-2 and V is TRBV20-1; possible D gene TRBD1, 5 bases. V was shortened by 6 bases and J by 2 bases, with 16 bases between the two germline ends. The CDR3 runs to 15 residues. Germline assignment: CDR1 DFQATT and CDR2 SNEGSKA (reference sequence).

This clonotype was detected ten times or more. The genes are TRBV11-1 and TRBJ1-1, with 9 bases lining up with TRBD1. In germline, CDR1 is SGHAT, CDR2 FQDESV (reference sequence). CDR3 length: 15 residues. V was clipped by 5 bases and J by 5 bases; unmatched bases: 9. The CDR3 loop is CASSPDRGTTTEAFF. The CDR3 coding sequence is TGTGCCAGCAGCCCCGACAGGGGGACTACGACTGAAGCTTTCTTT.

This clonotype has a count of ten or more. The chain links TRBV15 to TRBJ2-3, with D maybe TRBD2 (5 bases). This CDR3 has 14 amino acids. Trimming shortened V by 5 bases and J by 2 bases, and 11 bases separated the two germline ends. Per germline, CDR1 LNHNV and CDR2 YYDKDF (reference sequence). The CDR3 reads CATSGPGFTDTQYF. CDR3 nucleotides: TGTGCCACCAGCGGACCGGGGTTCACAGATACGCAGTATTTT.

Here the CDR3 DNA reads TGTGCCAGCAGCTCCGCCGAGGGCAATGAGCAGTTCTTC. Translating it yields CASSSAEGNEQFF. The rearrangement joins TRBV7-2 to TRBJ2-1, with D possibly being TRBD2 (5 bases). The CDR3 consists of 13 residues. Germline loops: CDR1 SGHTA, CDR2 FQGNSA. V was trimmed by 4 bases and J by 6 bases, leaving 10 bases between them. Based on the CDR3 plus reference TRBV7-2 and TRBJ2-1, the full variable domain is GAGVSQSPSNKVTEKGKDVELRCDPISGHTALYWYRQSLGQGLEFLIYFQGNSAPDKSGLPSDRFSAERTGGSVSTLTIQRTQQEDSAVYLCASSSAEGNEQFFGPGTRLTVL.

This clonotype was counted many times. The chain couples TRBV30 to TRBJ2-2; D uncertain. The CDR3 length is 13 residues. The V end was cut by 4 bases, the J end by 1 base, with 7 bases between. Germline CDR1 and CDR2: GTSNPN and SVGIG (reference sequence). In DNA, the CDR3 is TGTGCCTGGATTCGACGGAACACCGGGGAGCTGTTTTTT. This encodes CAWIRRNTGELFF.

The chain's CDR3 is CASSSSGTSSWQFF. The CDR3 nucleotides read TGTGCCAGCAGCTCCTCCGGGACTAGCTCTTGGCAGTTCTTC. The chain joins TRBV7-3 to TRBJ2-1; 9 nucleotides agree with TRBD2. Germline-derived CDR1 and CDR2 are SGHTA and FQGTGA. Trimming removed 4 bases from V and 12 bases from J; junction bases left unmatched: 10. The length of the CDR3 is 14 residues.

In nucleotides, the CDR3 is TGTGCCAGCAGTGTGGTGGGCAATCAGCCCCAGCATTTT. It specifies CASSVVGNQPQHF. The chain employs TRBV6-1 and TRBJ1-5; unclear D gene. V was cut by 4 bases and J by 2 bases, with 6 bases left in between. Germline V CDR1 and CDR2: MNHNS, SASEGT. The CDR3 spans 13 residues.

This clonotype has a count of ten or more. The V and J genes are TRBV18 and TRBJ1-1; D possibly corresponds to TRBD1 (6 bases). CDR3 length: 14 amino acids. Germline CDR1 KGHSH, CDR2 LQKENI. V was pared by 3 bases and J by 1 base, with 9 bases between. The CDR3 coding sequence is TGTGCCAGCTCACCCCGGGGGCAGAACACTGAAGCTTTCTTT. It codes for CASSPRGQNTEAFF.

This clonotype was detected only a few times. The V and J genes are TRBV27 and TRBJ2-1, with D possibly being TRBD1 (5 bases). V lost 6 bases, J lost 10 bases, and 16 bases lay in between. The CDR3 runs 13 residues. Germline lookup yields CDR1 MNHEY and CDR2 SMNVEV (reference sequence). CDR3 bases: TGTGCCAGCAGACAGGCCTCCATGGGGGAGCAGTTCTTC. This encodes CASRQASMGEQFF.

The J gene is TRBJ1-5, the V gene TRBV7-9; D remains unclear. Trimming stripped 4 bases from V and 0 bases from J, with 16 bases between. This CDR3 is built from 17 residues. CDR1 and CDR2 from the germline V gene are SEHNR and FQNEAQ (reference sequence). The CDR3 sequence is CASSYEGSEYSNQPQHF. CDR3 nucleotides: TGTGCCAGCAGCTACGAAGGGTCAGAATATAGCAATCAGCCCCAGCATTTT.

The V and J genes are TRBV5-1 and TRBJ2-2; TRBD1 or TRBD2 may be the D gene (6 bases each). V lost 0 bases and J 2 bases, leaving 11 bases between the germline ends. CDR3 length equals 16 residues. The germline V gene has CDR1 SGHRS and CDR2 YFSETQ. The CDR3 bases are TGCGCCAGCAGCTTGGTCCCGGGGGCAAACACCGGGGAGCTGTTTTTT. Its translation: CASSLVPGANTGELFF.

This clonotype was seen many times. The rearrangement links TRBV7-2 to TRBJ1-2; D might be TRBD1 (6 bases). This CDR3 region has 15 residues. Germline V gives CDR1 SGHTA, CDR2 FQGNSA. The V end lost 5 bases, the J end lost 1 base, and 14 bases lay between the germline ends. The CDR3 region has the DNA TGTGCCAGCAGCCTATCCAGGGGCCGTAACTATGGCTACACCTTC. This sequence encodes CASSLSRGRNYGYTF.